This TCR beta chain was identified in a study of CD8 T cells in ankylosing spondylitis. Overall study findings and caveats: The authors found the disease-linked clones to be CD8+ and relatively rare in peripheral blood. It was reported that disease-linked clones were significantly enriched in matched ankylosing spondylitis synovial fluid.

Generation of TCR beta libraries employed quantitative 5'-RACE incorporating molecular barcodes. TCRdb processed the 5' RACE reads anew with MiXCR; each CDR3 protein has one entry. The table records 150,000 to 200,000 distinct CDR3 sequences, around a sixth of them present only once. The table lists this clonotype with many counts. Its antigen is unknown. Germline V CDR1 and CDR2: KGHSH, LQKENI. Between the trimmed V and J ends, which lost 1 base and 0 bases, there was a span of 11 bases. The CDR3 has 16 amino acids. The receptor comes from a male donor aged 10 to 35 with ankylosing spondylitis or in good health (not recorded which). This rearrangement joins TRBV18 to TRBJ2-3; no clear D gene. The sequenced sample consisted of blood, either unsorted or a sorted T cell fraction (not recorded which). The CDR3 loop is CASSPLAGSSTDTQYF. The CDR3 nucleotides are TGTGCCAGCTCACCACTCGCAGGCTCTAGCACAGATACGCAGTATTTT.